Listed below are T cell receptor beta chains from one sample, sequenced in a study of shared clonotypes between healthy human individuals. Some clones are missing from TCRdb's copy, which holds only in-frame ones; the method was immunoSEQ multiplex PCR. The repertoire holds roughly 850,000 clones, 95% to 97% seen once, with about 0.25% in the top ten. Sequencing input: naive CD8+ T cells sorted from blood. The source is a man aged 25-40 years in good health. CDR3s include the opening cysteine and the closing phenylalanine or tryptophan.

v_gene: TRBV7-9; j_gene: TRBJ2-2; CDR3aa: CASSLARQNTGELFF
v_gene: TRBV5-1; j_gene: TRBJ2-1; CDR3aa: CASSLFQESSYNEQFF
v_gene: TRBV7-8; j_gene: TRBJ2-2; CDR3aa: CASSLSVGSNLLNTGELFF
v_gene: TRBV4-2; j_gene: TRBJ2-7; CDR3aa: CASSQARADEQYF
v_gene: TRBV27; j_gene: TRBJ2-3; CDR3aa: CASSLFGGRGLSTDTQYF
v_gene: TRBV28; j_gene: TRBJ2-1; CDR3aa: CAVEGAGSYNEQFF
v_gene: TRBV10-2; j_gene: TRBJ2-1; CDR3aa: CASSDATSGYNEQFF
v_gene: TRBV5-8; j_gene: TRBJ2-2; CDR3aa: CASVVEGGNTGELFF
v_gene: TRBV28; j_gene: TRBJ2-3; CDR3aa: CASSLREYADTQYF
v_gene: TRBV11-2; j_gene: TRBJ2-7; CDR3aa: CASSLVAASSYEQYF
v_gene: TRBV2; j_gene: TRBJ2-7; CDR3aa: CASSDASSGRLWEQYF
v_gene: TRBV29-1; j_gene: TRBJ2-7; CDR3aa: CSVAGQTSTSRYEQYF
v_gene: TRBV19; j_gene: TRBJ2-7; CDR3aa: CASSRTGNVQYF
v_gene: TRBV11-3; j_gene: TRBJ2-7; CDR3aa: CASSPHSLARGYEQYF
v_gene: TRBV28; j_gene: TRBJ2-1; CDR3aa: CASSLRGLNNEQFF
v_gene: TRBV4-3; j_gene: TRBJ2-7; CDR3aa: CASSQALGGNYEQYF
v_gene: TRBV28; j_gene: TRBJ1-5; CDR3aa: CASSMTGYNQPQHF
v_gene: TRBV7-9; j_gene: TRBJ2-1; CDR3aa: CASSGDSSYNEQFF
v_gene: TRBV27; j_gene: TRBJ2-3; CDR3aa: CASSTLRLAGGGNTQYF
v_gene: TRBV27; j_gene: TRBJ2-2; CDR3aa: CAGNRYLQTDTGELFF
v_gene: TRBV5-1; j_gene: TRBJ2-7; CDR3aa: CASSLDPGRLPDEQYF
v_gene: TRBV19; j_gene: TRBJ2-3; CDR3aa: CASSAHRMSSDTQYF
v_gene: TRBV28; j_gene: TRBJ1-2; CDR3aa: CASSSARQGWFGYTF
v_gene: TRBV6-1; j_gene: TRBJ2-7; CDR3aa: CASSEAQEGYRTYEQYF
v_gene: TRBV27; j_gene: TRBJ2-1; CDR3aa: CASSSDRPNNEQFF
v_gene: TRBV19; j_gene: TRBJ2-3; CDR3aa: CASSIDGRGADTQYF
v_gene: TRBV7-8; j_gene: TRBJ2-1; CDR3aa: CASSPPAGVENEQFF
v_gene: TRBV19; j_gene: TRBJ2-7; CDR3aa: CASSRQGTSYEQYF
v_gene: TRBV9; j_gene: TRBJ1-3; CDR3aa: CASTGTGSSGNTIYF
v_gene: TRBV4-2; j_gene: TRBJ1-2; CDR3aa: CASSQTGTGYGYTF
v_gene: TRBV1; j_gene: TRBJ2-3; CDR3aa: CTSSQDRGPPADTQYF
v_gene: TRBV15; j_gene: TRBJ2-1; CDR3aa: CATRPLAGGYNEQFF
v_gene: TRBV9; j_gene: TRBJ2-1; CDR3aa: CASSAWGTSGIDNEQFF
v_gene: TRBV7-9; j_gene: TRBJ2-2; CDR3aa: CASSGTRGELFF
v_gene: TRBV7-9; j_gene: TRBJ2-7; CDR3aa: CASSPSIPYEQYF
v_gene: TRBV5-1; j_gene: TRBJ2-7; CDR3aa: CASSPRDRTYEQYF
v_gene: TRBV5-1; j_gene: TRBJ2-1; CDR3aa: CASSLAGGYYNEQFF